The source of this T cell receptor beta chain is a study of T cells in Graves' hyperthyroidism and ophthalmopathy. Using RNA transcripts as the source, TCR beta CDR3 regions were amplified. HTBI primers were used for first-round RT-PCR of the TCR CDR3. TCRdb recomputed calls from the multiplex PCR reads with MiXCR, one row per CDR3 protein. Among approximately 560,000 distinct CDR3 sequences listed, around 45% were seen once. The germline V gene has CDR1 SGHDN and CDR2 FVKESK. V shed 4 bases and J 5 bases; nucleotides not matched to a gene: 6. This CDR3 has 16 residues. The chain couples TRBV14 to TRBJ2-5; 14 bases fit TRBD2. The sequence came from a woman aged 18-29 years with Graves' hyperthyroidism. The sequenced sample consisted of peripheral blood or thyroid tissue (not recorded which). CDR3 sequence: CASSLTSGGARETQYF. Written as DNA, the CDR3 is TGTGCCAGCAGCCTGACTAGCGGGGGGGCGAGGGAGACCCAGTACTTC.